Detailed here is one TCR beta chain. This entry belongs to a study of patients and donors after allogeneic stem cell transplantation. This CDR3 has 15 amino acids. With 2 bases removed from V and 3 bases from J, the gap between germline ends came to 14 bases. CDR1 and CDR2 from the germline V gene are SGHNT and YENEEA. Each CDR3 protein is one row after TCRdb ran MiXCR on the RT-PCR reads. In the table there are over 400,000 distinct CDR3 sequences, more than 15% of which are singletons. Sequencing was done on a sample of blood, either unsorted or a sorted T cell fraction (not recorded which). The clonotype originates from a human donor who was either an allogeneic HSCT recipient or a stem cell or donor lymphocyte infusion donor (not recorded which). It is not recorded whose cells these are; they may come from a transplant donor. The rearrangement joins TRBV11-3 to TRBJ2-7, with D perhaps matching TRBD1 or TRBD2 (5 bases each). CDR3 nucleotide sequence: TGTGCCAGCAGCTTATCAATGGGACGGGGCTACGAGCAGTACTTC. It translates to CASSLSMGRGYEQYF.